This T cell receptor beta chain comes out of a study of shared clonotypes between healthy human individuals. Concerning this clone: Other DNA sequences in this specimen translate into the identical CDR3.

Sequencing used immunoSEQ multiplex PCR; TCRdb keeps in-frame clones, though not all of them. The sample shows 490,000 or so clones, around 80% of them seen only once. Germline CDR1 and CDR2: SGDLS and YYNGEE. This CDR3 is 13 amino acids long. Trimming pared 3 bases from V and 4 bases from J, leaving 10 bases between. The specimen was PBMCs. The chain links TRBV9 to TRBJ2-5; D possibly corresponds to TRBD1 (7 bases). The TCR sequence derives from a woman between 35 and 50 years old in good health. Some clones in this sample may be carry-over from other donors' samples. The chain's CDR3 is CASSAQGGETQYF. The DNA of the CDR3 is TGTGCCAGCAGCGCCCAGGGGGGAGAGACCCAGTACTTC.